This TCR beta chain was retrieved from a study of CD8 T cells in ankylosing spondylitis (dated by TCRdb to the late 2010s). Some background on the complete study: To find TCR variants linked to disease, the study profiled T cell receptor beta repertoires in ankylosing spondylitis patients and healthy donors. The full study cohort comprised roughly 24 ankylosing spondylitis patients and some 110 healthy donors. Peripheral blood was sampled, and synovial fluid was also collected from ankylosing spondylitis patients. Broader findings and caveats from the paper: The disease-linked clones showed a CD8+ phenotype and occurred at relatively low frequencies in peripheral blood. According to the report, matched synovial fluid samples from ankylosing spondylitis patients were significantly enriched for the disease-linked clones. A TCR beta motif of seven or eight highly homologous amino acid variants appeared characteristic of blood from ankylosing spondylitis patients. Some of the motif variants had been reported before in the synovial fluid and blood of reactive arthritis patients, a finding that suggests common disease-initiation mechanisms.

This clonotype was seen a few times. Its antigen is currently not known. Per-nucleotide qualities are absent, and no much larger clonotype sits a single base away. The sequencer listed for this sample is Illumina HiSeq 2500. Quantitative 5'-RACE with molecular barcodes was used to prepare TCR beta libraries. The paper's processing steps were these. Disease-linked TCR variants were identified with a new computational method built on a probabilistic model of VDJ rearrangement. TCRdb redid the processing of the public reads, applying fastp at Q25 and MiXCR, and retained in-frame beta chains. Identical CDR3 proteins give one entry, which carries the most common genes and DNA. What appears here as the V and J calls and clone size reflects TCRdb's work, not the paper's. Present in this sample are approximately 190,000 distinct CDR3 sequences, approximately 12% of which were seen just once. The ten largest clones take up roughly 9.6% of the sample.

From its cysteine to its phenylalanine, the CDR3 spans 15 amino acids. Just the 45-base CDR3 DNA is kept, in frame starting at base 1. V ends up 3 bases short and J 7 bases short, with an unmatched junction base count of 4. The germline V gene sets CDR1 to SGHTA and CDR2 to FQGNSA. Material for sequencing was blood, either unsorted or a sorted T cell fraction (not recorded which). The chain is made from TRBV7-2 and TRBJ2-7; TRBD2 matches 15 bases in the middle. The TCR originated in a female donor with ankylosing spondylitis or in good health (not recorded which). The encoded CDR3 is CASSFGLAGGREQYF. The nucleotide sequence is given as TGTGCCAGCAGCTTCGGACTAGCGGGAGGGCGAGAGCAGTACTTC.